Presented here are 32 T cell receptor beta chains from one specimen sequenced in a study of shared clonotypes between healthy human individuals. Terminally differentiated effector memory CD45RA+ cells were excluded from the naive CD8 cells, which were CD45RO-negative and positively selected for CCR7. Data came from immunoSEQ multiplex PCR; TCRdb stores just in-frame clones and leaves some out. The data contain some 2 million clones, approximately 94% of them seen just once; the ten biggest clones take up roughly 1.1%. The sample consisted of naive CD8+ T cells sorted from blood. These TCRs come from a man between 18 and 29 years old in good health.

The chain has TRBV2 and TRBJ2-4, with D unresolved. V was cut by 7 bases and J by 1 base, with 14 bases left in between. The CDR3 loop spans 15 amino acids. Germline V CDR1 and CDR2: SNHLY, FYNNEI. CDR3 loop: CASTSWPQAKNIQYF. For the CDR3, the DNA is TGTGCCAGCACCTCCTGGCCACAGGCCAAAAACATTCAGTACTTC.

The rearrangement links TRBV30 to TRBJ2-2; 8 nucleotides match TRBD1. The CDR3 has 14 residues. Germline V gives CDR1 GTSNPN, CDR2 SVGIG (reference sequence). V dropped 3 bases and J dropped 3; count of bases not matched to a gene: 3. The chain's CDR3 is CAWSLTGDTGELFF. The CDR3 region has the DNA TGTGCCTGGAGCCTGACAGGGGACACCGGGGAGCTGTTTTTT.

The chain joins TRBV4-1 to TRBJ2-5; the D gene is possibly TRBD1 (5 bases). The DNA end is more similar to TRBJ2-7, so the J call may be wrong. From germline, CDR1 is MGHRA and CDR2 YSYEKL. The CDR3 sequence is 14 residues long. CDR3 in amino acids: CASSQDGRAYEQYF. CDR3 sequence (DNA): TGCGCCAGCAGCCAAGATGGCAGGGCCTACGAGCAGTACTTC.

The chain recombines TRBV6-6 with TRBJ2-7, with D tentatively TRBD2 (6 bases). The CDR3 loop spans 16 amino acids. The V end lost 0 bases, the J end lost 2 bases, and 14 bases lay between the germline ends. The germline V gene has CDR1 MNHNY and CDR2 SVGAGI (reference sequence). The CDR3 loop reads CASSYSTPGDAYEQYF. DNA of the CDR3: TGTGCCAGCAGTTACTCGACGCCGGGGGATGCCTACGAGCAGTACTTC.

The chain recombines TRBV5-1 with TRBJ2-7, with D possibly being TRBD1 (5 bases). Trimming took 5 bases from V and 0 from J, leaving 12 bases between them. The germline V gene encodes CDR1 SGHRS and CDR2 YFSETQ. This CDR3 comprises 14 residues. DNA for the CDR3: TGCGCCAGCAGAACCCAGGGTAACTCCTACGAGCAGTACTTC. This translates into CASRTQGNSYEQYF.

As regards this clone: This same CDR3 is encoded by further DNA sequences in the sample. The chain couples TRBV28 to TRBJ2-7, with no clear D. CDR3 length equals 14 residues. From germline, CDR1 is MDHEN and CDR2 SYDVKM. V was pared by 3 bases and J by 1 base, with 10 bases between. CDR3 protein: CASSFSGSSYEQYF. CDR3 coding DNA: TGTGCCAGCAGTTTCTCCGGGTCGTCCTACGAGCAGTACTTC.

CDR3 protein: CASSTTPDIHGYTF. The CDR3 DNA reads TGTGCCAGCAGTACAACCCCGGACATCCATGGCTACACCTTC. This chain uses TRBV27 with TRBJ1-2, with a weak D call TRBD1 (5 bases). Germline values: CDR1 MNHEY, CDR2 SMNVEV (reference sequence). The CDR3 consists of 14 residues. The V gene lost 5 bases and the J gene lost 6 bases, with 16 bases spanning the gap.

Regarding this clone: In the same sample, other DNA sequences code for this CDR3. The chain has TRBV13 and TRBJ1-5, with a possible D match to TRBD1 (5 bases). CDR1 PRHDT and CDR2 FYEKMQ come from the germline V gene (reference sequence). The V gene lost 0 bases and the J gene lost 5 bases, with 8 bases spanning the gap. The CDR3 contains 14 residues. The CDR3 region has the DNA TGTGCCAGCAGCTTAGGGCAGGGTGATCAGCCCCAGCATTTT. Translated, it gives CASSLGQGDQPQHF.

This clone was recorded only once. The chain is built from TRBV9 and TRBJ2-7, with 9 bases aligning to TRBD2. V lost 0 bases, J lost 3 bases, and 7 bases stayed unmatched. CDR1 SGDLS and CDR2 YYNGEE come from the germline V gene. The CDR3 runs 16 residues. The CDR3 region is CASSVDPAGGRYEQYF. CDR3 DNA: TGTGCCAGCAGCGTAGATCCAGCGGGGGGCCGCTACGAGCAGTACTTC. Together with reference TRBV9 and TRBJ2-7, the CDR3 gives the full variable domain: DSGVTQTPKHLITATGQRVTLRCSPRSGDLSVYWYQQSLDQGLQFLIQYYNGEERAKGNILERFSAQQFPDLHSELNLSSLELGDSALYFCASSVDPAGGRYEQYFGPGTRLTVT.

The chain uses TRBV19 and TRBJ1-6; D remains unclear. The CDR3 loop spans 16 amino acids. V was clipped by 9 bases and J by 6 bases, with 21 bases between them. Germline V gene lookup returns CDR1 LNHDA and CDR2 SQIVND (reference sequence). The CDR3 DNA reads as TGTGCCAGCGCTGCAACGGCGGCAGCAGTTAATTCACCCCTCCACTTT. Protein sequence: CASAATAAAVNSPLHF. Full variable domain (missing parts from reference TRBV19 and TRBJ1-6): DGGITQSPKYLFRKEGQNVTLSCEQNLNHDAMYWYRQDPGQGLRLIYYSQIVNDFQKGDIAEGYSVSREKKESFPLTVTSAQKNPTAFYLCASAATAAAVNSPLHFGNGTRLTVT.

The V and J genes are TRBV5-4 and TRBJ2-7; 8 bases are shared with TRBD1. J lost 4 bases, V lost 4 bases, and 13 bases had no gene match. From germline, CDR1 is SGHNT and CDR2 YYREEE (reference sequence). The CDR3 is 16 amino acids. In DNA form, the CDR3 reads TGTGCCAGCAGCGCGAATACAGGGGGACCCCATTACGAGCAGTACTTC. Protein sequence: CASSANTGGPHYEQYF.

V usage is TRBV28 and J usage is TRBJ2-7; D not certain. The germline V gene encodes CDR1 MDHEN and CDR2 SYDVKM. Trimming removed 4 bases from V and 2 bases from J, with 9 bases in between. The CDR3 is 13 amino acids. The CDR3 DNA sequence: TGTGCCAGCAGTTGGGGTAATACCTACGAGCAGTACTTC. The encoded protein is CASSWGNTYEQYF.

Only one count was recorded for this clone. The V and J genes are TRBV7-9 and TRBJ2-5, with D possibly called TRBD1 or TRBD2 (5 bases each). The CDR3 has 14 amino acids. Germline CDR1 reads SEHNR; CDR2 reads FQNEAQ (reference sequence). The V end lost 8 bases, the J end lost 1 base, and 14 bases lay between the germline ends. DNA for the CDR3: TGTGCCAGCCAATTAGACGGGACCCAAGAGACCCAGTACTTC. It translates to CASQLDGTQETQYF.

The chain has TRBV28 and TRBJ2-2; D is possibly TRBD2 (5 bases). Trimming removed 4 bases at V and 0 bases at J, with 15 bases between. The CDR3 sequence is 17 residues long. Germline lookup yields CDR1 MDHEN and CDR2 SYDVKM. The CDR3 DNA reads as TGTGCCAGCAGTTCCCTTAGTGAGGGAGCGAACACCGGGGAGCTGTTTTTT. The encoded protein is CASSSLSEGANTGELFF.

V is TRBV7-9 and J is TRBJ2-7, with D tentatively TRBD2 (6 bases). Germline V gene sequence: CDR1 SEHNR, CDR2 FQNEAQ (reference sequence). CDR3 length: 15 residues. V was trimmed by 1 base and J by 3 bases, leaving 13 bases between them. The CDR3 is CASSLGRASDYEQYF. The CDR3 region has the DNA TGTGCCAGCAGCTTAGGGAGGGCTAGCGACTACGAGCAGTACTTC.

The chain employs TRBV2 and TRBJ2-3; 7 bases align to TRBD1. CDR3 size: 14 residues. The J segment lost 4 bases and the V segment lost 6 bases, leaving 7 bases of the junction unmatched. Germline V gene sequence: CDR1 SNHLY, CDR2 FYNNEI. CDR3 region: CASSVGTVADTQYF. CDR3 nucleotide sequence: TGTGCCAGCAGCGTTGGGACAGTCGCAGATACGCAGTATTTT.

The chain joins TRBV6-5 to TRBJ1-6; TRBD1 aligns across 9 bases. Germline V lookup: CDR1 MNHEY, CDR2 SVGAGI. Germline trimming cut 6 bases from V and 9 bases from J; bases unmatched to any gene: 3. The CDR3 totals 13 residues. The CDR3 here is CASRGQGGSPLHF. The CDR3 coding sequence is TGTGCCAGCAGGGGACAGGGTGGTTCACCCCTCCACTTT.

CDR3 bases: TGTGCCACCACTAGTCTAGCGGGAGGGCTTACCGGGGAGCTGTTTTTT. Translating it yields CATTSLAGGLTGELFF. The gene calls are TRBV27 and TRBJ2-2; 12 bases line up with TRBD2. Trimming at V came to 10 bases and at J to 5 bases, leaving 11 bases not matched to a gene. The length of the CDR3 is 16 residues. CDR1 and CDR2 from the germline V gene are MNHEY and SMNVEV (reference sequence).

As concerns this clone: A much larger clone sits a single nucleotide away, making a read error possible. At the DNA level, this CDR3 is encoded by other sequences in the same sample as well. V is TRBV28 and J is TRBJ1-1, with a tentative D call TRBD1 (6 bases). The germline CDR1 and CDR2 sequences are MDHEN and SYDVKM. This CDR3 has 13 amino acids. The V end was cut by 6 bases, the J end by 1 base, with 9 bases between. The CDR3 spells CASSLTGNTEAFF. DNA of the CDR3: TGTGCCAGCAGCCTGACAGGGAACACTGAAGCTTTCTTT.

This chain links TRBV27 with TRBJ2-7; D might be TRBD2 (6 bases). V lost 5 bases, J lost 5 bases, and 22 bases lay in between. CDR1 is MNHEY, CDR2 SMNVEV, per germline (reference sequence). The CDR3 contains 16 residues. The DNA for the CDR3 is TGTGCCAGCAGTCTAGGGCCAGGGACTGTCAACCACGAGCAGTACTTC. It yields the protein CASSLGPGTVNHEQYF.

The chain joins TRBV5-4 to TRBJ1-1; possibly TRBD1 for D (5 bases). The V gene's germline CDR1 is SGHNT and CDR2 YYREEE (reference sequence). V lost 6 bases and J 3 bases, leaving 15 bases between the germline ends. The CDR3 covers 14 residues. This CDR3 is CASTLAGRDTEAFF. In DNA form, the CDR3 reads TGTGCCAGCACCCTGGCGGGACGAGACACTGAAGCTTTCTTT.

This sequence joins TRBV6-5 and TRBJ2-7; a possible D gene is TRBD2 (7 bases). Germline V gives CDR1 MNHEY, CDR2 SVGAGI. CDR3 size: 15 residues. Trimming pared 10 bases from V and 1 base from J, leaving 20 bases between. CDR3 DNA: TGTGCCACAAAAGGGGGACTAATAACTTCCTACGAGCAGTACTTC. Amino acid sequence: CATKGGLITSYEQYF.

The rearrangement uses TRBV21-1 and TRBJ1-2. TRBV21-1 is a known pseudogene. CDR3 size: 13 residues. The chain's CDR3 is CASSKALYLGYTF. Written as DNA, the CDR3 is TGTGCCAGCAGCAAAGCGCTTTATCTGGGCTACACCTTC.

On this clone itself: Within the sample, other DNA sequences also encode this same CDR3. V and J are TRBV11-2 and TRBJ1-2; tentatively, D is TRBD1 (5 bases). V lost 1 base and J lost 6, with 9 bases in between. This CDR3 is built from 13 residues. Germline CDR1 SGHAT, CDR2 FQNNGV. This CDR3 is CASSLVLGDGYTF. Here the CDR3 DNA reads TGTGCCAGCAGCTTAGTCCTGGGGGATGGCTACACCTTC. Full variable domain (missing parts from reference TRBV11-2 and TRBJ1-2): EAGVAQSPRYKIIEKRQSVAFWCNPISGHATLYWYQQILGQGPKLLIQFQNNGVVDDSQLPKDRFSAERLKGVDSTLKIQPAKLEDSAVYLCASSLVLGDGYTFGSGTRLTVV.

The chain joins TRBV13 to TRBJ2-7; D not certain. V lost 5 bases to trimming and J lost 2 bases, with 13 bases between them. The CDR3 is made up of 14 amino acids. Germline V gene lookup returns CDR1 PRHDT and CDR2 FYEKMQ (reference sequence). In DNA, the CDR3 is TGTGCCAGCAGCGTCGGCAGGCCCACCTACGAGCAGTACTTC. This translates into CASSVGRPTYEQYF. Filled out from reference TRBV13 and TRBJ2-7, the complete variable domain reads AAGVIQSPRHLIKEKRETATLKCYPIPRHDTVYWYQQGPGQDPQFLISFYEKMQSDKGSIPDRFSAQQFSDYHSELNMSSLELGDSALYFCASSVGRPTYEQYFGPGTRLTVT.

The CDR3, as DNA: TGTGCCAGCAGTTTGGACAGGGGCGGAGTTGGCTACACCTTC. Protein sequence: CASSLDRGGVGYTF. The chain combines TRBV27 with TRBJ1-2; 9 positions match TRBD1. The CDR3 consists of 14 residues. CDR1 and CDR2 (germline): MNHEY, SMNVEV (reference sequence). J was trimmed by 7 bases and V by 3 bases; bases with no gene match: 6.

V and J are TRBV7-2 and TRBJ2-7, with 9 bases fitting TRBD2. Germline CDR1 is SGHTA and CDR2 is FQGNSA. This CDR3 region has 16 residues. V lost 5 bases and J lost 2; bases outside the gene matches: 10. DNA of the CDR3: TGTGCCAGCAGCCCGTCCCTAGCGGGGACCACCTACGAGCAGTACTTC. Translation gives CASSPSLAGTTYEQYF.

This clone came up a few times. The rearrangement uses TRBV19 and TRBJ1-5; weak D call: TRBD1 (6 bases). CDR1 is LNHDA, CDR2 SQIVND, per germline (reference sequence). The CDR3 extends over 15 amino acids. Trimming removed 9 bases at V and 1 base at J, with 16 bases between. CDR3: CARNTRGLSNQPQHF. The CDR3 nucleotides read TGTGCCAGGAACACCAGGGGCTTAAGCAATCAGCCCCAGCATTTT.

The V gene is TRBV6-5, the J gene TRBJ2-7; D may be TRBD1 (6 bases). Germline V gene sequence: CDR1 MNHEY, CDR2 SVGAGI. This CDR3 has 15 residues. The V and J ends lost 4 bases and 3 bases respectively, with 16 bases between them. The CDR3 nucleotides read TGTGCCAGCAGTTTGGGTACCGGGACAAACTACGAGCAGTACTTC. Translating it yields CASSLGTGTNYEQYF.

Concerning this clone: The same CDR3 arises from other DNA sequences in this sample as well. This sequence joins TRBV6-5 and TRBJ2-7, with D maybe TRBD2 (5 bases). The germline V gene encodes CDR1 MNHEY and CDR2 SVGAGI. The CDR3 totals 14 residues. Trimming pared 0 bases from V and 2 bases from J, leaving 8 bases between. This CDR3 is CASSYSAEAYEQYF. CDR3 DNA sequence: TGTGCCAGCAGTTACTCGGCGGAGGCCTACGAGCAGTACTTC.

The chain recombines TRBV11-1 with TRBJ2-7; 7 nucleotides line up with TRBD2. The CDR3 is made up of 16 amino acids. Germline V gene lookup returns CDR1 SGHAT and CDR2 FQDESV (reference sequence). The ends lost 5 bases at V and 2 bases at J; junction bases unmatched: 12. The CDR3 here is CASSPGEGPSPYEQYF. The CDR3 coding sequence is TGTGCCAGCAGCCCGGGGGAGGGGCCGTCTCCCTACGAGCAGTACTTC.

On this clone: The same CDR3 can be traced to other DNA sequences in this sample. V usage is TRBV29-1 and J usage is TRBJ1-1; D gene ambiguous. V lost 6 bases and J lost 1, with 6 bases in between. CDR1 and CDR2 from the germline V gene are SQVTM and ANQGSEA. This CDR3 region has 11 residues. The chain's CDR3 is CSVPGNTEAFF. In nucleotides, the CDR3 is TGCAGCGTCCCAGGGAACACTGAAGCTTTCTTT.